The entry below gives a single T cell receptor (beta chain) sequence along with its context. Its antigen is still unknown. There are 16 residues in the CDR3. V shed 6 bases and J 2 bases; nucleotides not matched to a gene: 10. TCRdb re-called the 5' RACE reads through MiXCR, storing one row per CDR3 protein. The data show about 560,000 distinct CDR3 sequences, roughly 22% seen once. The data derive from a study of T-cell memory formation after mild COVID-19. The study, taken as a whole, reports: Contracting CD4+ clones were located mainly in CM and EM, and CD8+ clones in EMRA.

This TCR came from an adult woman who had mild COVID-19 (a few samples of this study predate the infection). Cell type and time point are not known. The sample comprised PBMCs or a T cell subset sorted from them (not recorded which). V usage is TRBV12-3 or TRBV12-4 and J usage is TRBJ2-3; the match to TRBD2 covers 8 bases. The CDR3 here is CASSLPPTSATDTQYF. In nucleotides, the CDR3 is TGTGCCAGCAGCCTTCCCCCGACTAGCGCCACAGATACGCAGTATTTT.